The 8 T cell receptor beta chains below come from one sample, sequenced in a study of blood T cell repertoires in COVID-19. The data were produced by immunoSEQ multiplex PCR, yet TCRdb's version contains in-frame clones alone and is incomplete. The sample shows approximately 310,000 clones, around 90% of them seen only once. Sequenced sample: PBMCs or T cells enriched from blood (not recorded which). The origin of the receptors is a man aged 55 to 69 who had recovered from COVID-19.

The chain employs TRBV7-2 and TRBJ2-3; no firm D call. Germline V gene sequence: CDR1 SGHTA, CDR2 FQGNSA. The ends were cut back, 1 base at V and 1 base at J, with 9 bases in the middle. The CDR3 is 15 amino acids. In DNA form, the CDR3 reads TGTGCCAGCAGCTTAGGGTCACTCCGCACAGATACGCAGTATTTT. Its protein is CASSLGSLRTDTQYF.

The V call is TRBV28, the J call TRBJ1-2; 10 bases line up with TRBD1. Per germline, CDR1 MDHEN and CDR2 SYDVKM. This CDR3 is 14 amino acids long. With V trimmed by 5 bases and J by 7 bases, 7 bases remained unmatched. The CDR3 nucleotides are TGTGCCAGCAGTCGTCGGGACAGGGGTCGTGGCTACACCTTC. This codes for CASSRRDRGRGYTF.

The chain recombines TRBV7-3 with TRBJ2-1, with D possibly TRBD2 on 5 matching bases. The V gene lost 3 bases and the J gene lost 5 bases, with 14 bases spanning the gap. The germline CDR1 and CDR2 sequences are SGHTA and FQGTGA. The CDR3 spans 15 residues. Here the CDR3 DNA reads TGTGCCAGCAGCTTCAGCGGCGCCCCCAACAATGAGCAGTTCTTC. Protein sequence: CASSFSGAPNNEQFF. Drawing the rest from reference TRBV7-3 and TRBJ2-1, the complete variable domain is GAGVSQTPSNKVTEKGKYVELRCDPISGHTALYWYRQSLGQGPEFLIYFQGTGAADDSGLPNDRFFAVRPEGSVSTLKIQRTERGDSAVYLCASSFSGAPNNEQFFGPGTRLTVL.

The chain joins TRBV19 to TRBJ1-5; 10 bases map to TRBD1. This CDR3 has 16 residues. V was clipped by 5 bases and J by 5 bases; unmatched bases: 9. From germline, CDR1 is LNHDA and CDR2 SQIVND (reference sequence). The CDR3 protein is CASSVGRTGGHQPQHF. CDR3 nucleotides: TGTGCCAGTAGTGTTGGCCGGACAGGGGGGCATCAGCCCCAGCATTTT.

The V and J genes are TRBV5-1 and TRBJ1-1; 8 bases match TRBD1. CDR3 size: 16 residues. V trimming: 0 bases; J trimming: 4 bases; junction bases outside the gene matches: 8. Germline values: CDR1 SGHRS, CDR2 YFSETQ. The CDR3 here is CASSLASGQVGTEAFF. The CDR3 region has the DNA TGCGCCAGCAGCTTGGCCTCGGGACAGGTTGGCACTGAAGCTTTCTTT.

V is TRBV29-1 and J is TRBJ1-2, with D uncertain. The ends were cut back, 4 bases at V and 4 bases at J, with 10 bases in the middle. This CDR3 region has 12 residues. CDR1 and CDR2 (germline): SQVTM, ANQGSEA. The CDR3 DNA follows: TGCAGCGTTGCTCCGGGGATCTATGGCTACACCTTC. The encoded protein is CSVAPGIYGYTF. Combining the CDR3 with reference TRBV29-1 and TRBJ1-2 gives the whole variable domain SAVISQKPSRDICQRGTSLTIQCQVDSQVTMMFWYRQQPGQSLTLIATANQGSEATYESGFVIDKFPISRPNLTFSTLTVSNMSPEDSSIYLCSVAPGIYGYTFGSGTRLTVV.

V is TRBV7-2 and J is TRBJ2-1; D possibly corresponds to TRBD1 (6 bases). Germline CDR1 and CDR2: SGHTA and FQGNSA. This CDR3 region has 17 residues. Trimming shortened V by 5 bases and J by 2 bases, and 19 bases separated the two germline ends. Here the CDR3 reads CASSQAQGSRAYNEQFF. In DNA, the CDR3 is TGTGCCAGCAGCCAAGCACAGGGATCCAGGGCCTACAATGAGCAGTTCTTC.

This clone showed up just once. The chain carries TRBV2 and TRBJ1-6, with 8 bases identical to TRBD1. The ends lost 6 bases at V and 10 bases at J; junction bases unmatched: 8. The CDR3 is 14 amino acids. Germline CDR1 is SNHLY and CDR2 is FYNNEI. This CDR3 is CASSPTGVNSPLHF. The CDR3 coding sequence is TGTGCCAGCAGCCCGACAGGGGTGAACTCACCCCTCCACTTT. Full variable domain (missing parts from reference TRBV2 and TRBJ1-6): EPEVTQTPSHQVTQMGQEVILRCVPISNHLYFYWYRQILGQKVEFLVSFYNNEISEKSEIFDDQFSVERPDGSNFTLKIRSTKLEDSAMYFCASSPTGVNSPLHFGNGTRLTVT.